Listed below are T cell receptor beta chains from one sample, sequenced in a study of cytotoxic CD8 clonotypes in ibrutinib-treated CLL. Data came from immunoSEQ multiplex PCR; TCRdb stores just in-frame clones and leaves some out. The sample has 160,000 or so clones; about 88% are singletons. Source: PBMCs, taken at disease progression, from a patient treated with ibrutinib. The receptors stem from a human donor with chronic lymphocytic leukemia. Each CDR3 is given with its conserved first and last residue.

>TRBV10-3|TRBJ2-1
CAISDEIGTSGEGNEQFF
>TRBV14|TRBJ1-5
CASSQKLGQPQHF
>TRBV10-2|TRBJ2-3
CASSESISVADTQYF
>TRBV25-1|TRBJ2-7
CASRRIGDDLCF
>TRBV18|TRBJ1-5
CASSPSYHSVNQPQHF
>TRBV4-3|TRBJ2-7
CASSQVGKGTFSEQYF
>TRBV6-5|TRBJ1-5
CASRRGQFGNQPQHF
>TRBV11-2|TRBJ2-1
CASSLGQGLGSYNEQFF
>TRBV7-2|TRBJ2-7
CASSLPTLVGAKSSYEQYF
>TRBV7-3|TRBJ2-7
CASSFSGTSGRSSYEQYF
>TRBV6-1|TRBJ1-5
CASSGKGYYSNQPQHF
>TRBV5-1|TRBJ1-1
CASQQGSEAFF
>TRBV29-1|TRBJ2-7
CSVEGSEEKEMYEQYF
>TRBV5-8|TRBJ1-5
CASAAASLSNQPQHF
>TRBV5-6|TRBJ2-1
CASSEGGIGYNEQFF
>TRBV5-1|TRBJ1-1
CASSPNIARNTEAFF
>TRBV6-6|TRBJ2-7
CASSYSRTGSSYEQYF
>TRBV5-1|TRBJ2-3
CASSLEGHTQYF
>TRBV6-5|TRBJ1-2
CASSYSGGVHDGGYTF
>TRBV18|TRBJ2-7
CASSPPGALYEQYF
>TRBV9|TRBJ2-3
CASSVYGDTDTQYF
>TRBV6-6|TRBJ2-1
CASSSGGTLNEQFF
>TRBV19|TRBJ2-7
CASTSGNPPGEQYF
>TRBV29-1|TRBJ1-2
CSVEKGRGINSYGYTF
>TRBV7-3|TRBJ2-7
CASSSQGVPYEQYF
>TRBV4-1|TRBJ2-2
CASSQGRPGQGYTGELFF
>TRBV15|TRBJ2-3
CATSRALLPDTQYF
>TRBV4-1|TRBJ2-2
CASSQDSTSGEGTGELFF
>TRBV5-1|TRBJ1-3
CASRPYPGSRFGNTIYF
>TRBV5-3|TRBJ2-1
CARSLGAGGVWNEQFF
>TRBV5-8|TRBJ1-2
CASSQTGGYGYTF
>TRBV4-1|TRBJ1-4
CASTPRLSSNEKLFF
>TRBV5-4|TRBJ2-5
CASSPDGVKETQYF
>TRBV6-5|TRBJ1-5
CASSYSAKPQHF
>TRBV5-1|TRBJ2-5
CASSLSTGTSLETQYF
>TRBV15|TRBJ2-1
CATTQPLADYNEQFF
>TRBV19|TRBJ2-2
CASSLGQVNTGELFF
>TRBV19|TRBJ2-1
CASSHTTWDRGYNEQFF
>TRBV18|TRBJ1-1
CASSPGFRGDTEAFF
>TRBV11-3|TRBJ1-4
CASSKTMGNNEKLFF
>TRBV7-2|TRBJ1-5
CASSWTGGDNQPQHF
>TRBV18|TRBJ1-5
CASSLGDTNQPQHF
>TRBV5-5|TRBJ2-5
CASSLVPAGLQETQYF
>TRBV5-4|TRBJ2-7
CASSPWGGHRGEQYF
>TRBV4-1|TRBJ1-1
CASSQSDAGAEAFF
>TRBV27|TRBJ2-2
CASSALGELFF
>TRBV7-2|TRBJ2-7
CASSFLSGQARAYEQYF
>TRBV10-3|TRBJ1-2
CATGTGSGGYTF
>TRBV4-2|TRBJ2-1
CASSQDGGCVF
>TRBV6-6|TRBJ1-1
CASSYDRALNTEAFF
>TRBV5-1|TRBJ1-3
CASSLGCGNSGNTIYF
>TRBV7-8|TRBJ2-7
CASSYGLAGSEQYF
>TRBV28|TRBJ1-2
CASSLGTATNGYTF
>TRBV18|TRBJ1-1
CASSPDGGPNTEAFF
>TRBV6-5|TRBJ2-2
CASSFGTNTGELFF
>TRBV4-1|TRBJ1-4
CASSQDLWDEKLFF
>TRBV7-2|TRBJ1-1
CASSLPTGPNTEAFF
>TRBV4-1|TRBJ1-2
CASSPPGAYNYGYTF
>TRBV27|TRBJ2-2
CASSLSNAQGARAGELFF
>TRBV6-1|TRBJ2-7
CASKRDSEQYF